This T cell receptor (beta chain) is from a study of T cell responses to AZD1222 COVID-19 vaccine. Study outcomes and limitations: The breadth and depth of Spike-specific TCRs increased once two AZD1222 doses had been given. The CD4 TCRs associated with vaccination extended across spike and predominated at 160-218 and 743-854.

Notes on this clone: Antigen: not known.

Only in-frame clones appear in the TCRdb table, and some are missing; sequencing was by immunoSEQ multiplex PCR. The sample lists about 170,000 clones, more than 85% occurring once. The CDR3 spans 12 residues. Trimming removed 3 bases at V and 8 bases at J, with 10 bases between. Germline V gene sequence: CDR1 SEHNR, CDR2 FQNEAQ (reference sequence). The sample was peripheral blood, taken on day 0 of AZD1222 vaccination. V gene TRBV7-9 combines with J gene TRBJ1-1; the D gene is possibly TRBD1 (5 bases). The sequence was collected from an adult in good health. CDR3 in amino acids: CASSLGTPEAFF. The CDR3 nucleotides are TGTGCCAGCAGCTTGGGGACCCCGGAAGCTTTCTTT.